The next 26 T cell receptor beta chains were all read from a single sample in a study of blood T cell repertoires in COVID-19. Method: immunoSEQ multiplex PCR; TCRdb's copy keeps in-frame clones and lacks some. Of roughly 200,000 clones in the sample, approximately 85% are singletons; the top ten hold over 7%. Sample: peripheral blood. The receptors originated from a woman older than 75 with COVID-19, enrolled during active disease.

The rearrangement uses TRBV18 and TRBJ1-1; a weak D match, TRBD1 (5 bases). Looked up from germline, CDR1 is KGHSH and CDR2 is LQKENI. Trimming took 3 bases from V and 4 from J, leaving 9 bases between them. The CDR3 has 13 amino acids. The CDR3 region has the DNA TGTGCCAGCTCACCGCGACAGTTCACTGAAGCTTTCTTT. This sequence encodes CASSPRQFTEAFF. The whole variable domain, filled in from reference TRBV18 and TRBJ1-1, reads NAGVMQNPRHLVRRRGQEARLRCSPMKGHSHVYWYRQLPEEGLKFMVYLQKENIIDESGMPKERFSAEFPKEGPSILRIQQVVRGDSAAYFCASSPRQFTEAFFGQGTRLTVV.

The sample holds one count of this clone. The chain joins TRBV28 to TRBJ1-2; TRBD1 aligns across 9 bases. From germline, CDR1 is MDHEN and CDR2 SYDVKM. V lost 4 bases to trimming and J lost 4 bases; unmatched junction nucleotides: 22. The CDR3 spans 20 residues. The CDR3 loop is CASSSPLQGAVTLRSYGYTF. In nucleotides, the CDR3 is TGTGCCAGCAGTTCCCCCCTACAGGGGGCCGTTACCCTACGTTCCTATGGCTACACCTTC.

As DNA, the CDR3 is TGCGCCAGCAGCGCCCGGGACTTCCACTTAGGTGAGCAGTTCTTC. It translates to CASSARDFHLGEQFF. This chain links TRBV4-1 with TRBJ2-1, with D perhaps TRBD2 (6 bases). V was shortened by 5 bases and J by 9 bases, with 20 bases between the two germline ends. Looked up from germline, CDR1 is MGHRA and CDR2 is YSYEKL. The CDR3 extends over 15 amino acids.

The chain employs TRBV2 and TRBJ1-5; 10 nucleotides match TRBD1. Germline V lookup: CDR1 SNHLY, CDR2 FYNNEI. J lost 0 bases, V lost 6 bases, and 5 bases had no gene match. This CDR3 has 16 residues. The CDR3 sequence: CASRRQGAASNQPQHF. The CDR3 DNA is TGTGCCAGCAGAAGACAGGGGGCCGCTAGCAATCAGCCCCAGCATTTT.

The chain couples TRBV6-6 to TRBJ2-1, with 7 bases fitting TRBD2. From germline, CDR1 is MNHNY and CDR2 SVGAGI (reference sequence). Unmatched junction bases numbered 2, after V lost 2 bases and J lost 10 bases. The CDR3 covers 12 residues. Here the CDR3 DNA reads TGTGCCAGCAGTTACGTCGGGAGGGAGCAGTTCTTC. Translation gives CASSYVGREQFF.

The chain carries TRBV18 and TRBJ1-5; no clear D. Trimming removed 4 bases from V and 5 bases from J, with 12 bases in between. CDR3 length: 14 amino acids. Germline CDR1 reads KGHSH; CDR2 reads LQKENI. The CDR3 region is CASSQSGGDQPQHF. CDR3 DNA sequence: TGTGCCAGCTCACAGTCCGGCGGGGATCAGCCCCAGCATTTT.

The chain recombines TRBV19 with TRBJ1-2; D perhaps matches TRBD1 (6 bases). Germline V gene sequence: CDR1 LNHDA, CDR2 SQIVND (reference sequence). With 5 bases removed from V and 8 bases from J, the gap between germline ends came to 12 bases. The CDR3 spans 12 residues. As DNA, the CDR3 is TGTGCCAGTAGTGACAGGACTTGGGGCTACACCTTC. This sequence encodes CASSDRTWGYTF. The whole variable domain, remainder taken from reference TRBV19 and TRBJ1-2, is DGGITQSPKYLFRKEGQNVTLSCEQNLNHDAMYWYRQDPGQGLRLIYYSQIVNDFQKGDIAEGYSVSREKKESFPLTVTSAQKNPTAFYLCASSDRTWGYTFGSGTRLTVV.

This clone was seen only a few times. V and J are TRBV6-1 and TRBJ1-5; 9 bases match TRBD1. This CDR3 region has 17 residues. V trimming: 4 bases; J trimming: 3 bases; junction bases outside the gene matches: 10. Looked up from germline, CDR1 is MNHNS and CDR2 is SASEGT. CDR3 sequence: CASSGLRGTGYNQPQHF. CDR3 DNA: TGTGCCAGCAGTGGACTTCGGGGGACAGGGTACAATCAGCCCCAGCATTTT.

This chain joins TRBV2 and TRBJ2-2; unclear D gene. Germline assignment: CDR1 SNHLY and CDR2 FYNNEI. The CDR3 totals 15 residues. V lost 5 bases and J lost 3, with 13 bases in between. CDR3 in amino acids: CASSPVLPDTGELFF. Written as DNA, the CDR3 is TGTGCCAGCAGTCCCGTCCTTCCGGACACCGGGGAGCTGTTTTTT. Based on the CDR3 plus reference TRBV2 and TRBJ2-2, the full variable domain is EPEVTQTPSHQVTQMGQEVILRCVPISNHLYFYWYRQILGQKVEFLVSFYNNEISEKSEIFDDQFSVERPDGSNFTLKIRSTKLEDSAMYFCASSPVLPDTGELFFGEGSRLTVL.

V usage is TRBV5-1 and J usage is TRBJ2-5, with D perhaps TRBD2 (6 bases). The CDR3 runs 15 residues. The germline CDR1 and CDR2 sequences are SGHRS and YFSETQ. The germline V and J ends were trimmed by 3 bases and 4 bases, with 16 bases remaining between them. DNA for the CDR3: TGCGCCAGCAGCTCCTCCGGGACTCCACGAGAGACCCAGTACTTC. This translates into CASSSSGTPRETQYF.

The chain carries TRBV5-6 and TRBJ1-4, with 7 bases fitting TRBD1. The trim removed 2 bases at V and 7 bases at J, leaving 8 bases unmatched. This CDR3 contains 15 residues. Germline values: CDR1 SGHDT, CDR2 YYEEEE. This chain's CDR3 is CASSLGETGTEKLFF. CDR3 coding DNA: TGTGCCAGCAGCTTAGGGGAGACAGGGACTGAAAAACTGTTTTTT.

The chain couples TRBV5-1 to TRBJ1-5, with D perhaps TRBD1 (5 bases). V lost 0 bases and J 7 bases, leaving 14 bases between the germline ends. Germline V gives CDR1 SGHRS, CDR2 YFSETQ. This CDR3 has 15 residues. The CDR3 DNA is TGCGCCAGCAGCTTGGAGGCGGGGAAGGGGCAGCCCCAGCATTTT. Translated: CASSLEAGKGQPQHF.

The rearrangement links TRBV6-6 to TRBJ2-7, with D perhaps TRBD2 (6 bases). The V end lost 8 bases, the J end lost 5 bases, and 19 bases lay between the germline ends. This CDR3 has 14 residues. CDR1 MNHNY and CDR2 SVGAGI come from the germline V gene (reference sequence). CDR3 residues: CASSFPGLENEQYF. In nucleotides, the CDR3 is TGTGCCAGCTCTTTTCCGGGACTTGAGAACGAGCAGTACTTC.

This clone has only one observation. V gene TRBV5-1 combines with J gene TRBJ1-6; 7 nucleotides agree with TRBD1. V was pared by 5 bases and J by 7 bases, with 6 bases of the junction left unmatched. This CDR3 contains 14 residues. Per germline, CDR1 SGHRS and CDR2 YFSETQ. CDR3 coding DNA: TGCGCCAGCAGTACCGGGACAGAAAATTCACCCCTCCACTTT. Its translation is CASSTGTENSPLHF.

In this sample, this clone turned up once. The chain uses TRBV6-1 and TRBJ2-1, with D perhaps matching TRBD2 (7 bases). V was shortened by 1 base and J by 7 bases, with 11 bases between the two germline ends. Germline lookup yields CDR1 MNHNS and CDR2 SASEGT. The CDR3 consists of 14 residues. CDR3 nucleotides: TGTGCCAGCAGTGAAGGGGGGGGGCCAAATGAGCAGTTCTTC. This sequence encodes CASSEGGGPNEQFF.

The gene calls are TRBV24-1 and TRBJ1-5; D uncertain. The CDR3 runs to 12 residues. Germline CDR1 KGHDR, CDR2 SFDVKD. V lost 7 bases and J lost 3, with 6 bases in between. This chain's CDR3 is CATSGNNQPQHF. In nucleotides, the CDR3 is TGTGCCACCAGCGGGAACAATCAGCCCCAGCATTTT.

The V and J genes are TRBV18 and TRBJ1-1; 7 positions agree with TRBD1. The germline V gene encodes CDR1 KGHSH and CDR2 LQKENI. V was clipped by 4 bases and J by 7 bases; unmatched bases: 6. This CDR3 contains 13 residues. The CDR3 is CASSLGTAFEAFF. CDR3 DNA: TGTGCCAGCTCACTTGGGACAGCCTTTGAAGCTTTCTTT. Full variable domain (missing parts from reference TRBV18 and TRBJ1-1): NAGVMQNPRHLVRRRGQEARLRCSPMKGHSHVYWYRQLPEEGLKFMVYLQKENIIDESGMPKERFSAEFPKEGPSILRIQQVVRGDSAAYFCASSLGTAFEAFFGQGTRLTVV.

This chain links TRBV2 with TRBJ2-1; weak D call: TRBD1 (5 bases). V was cut by 9 bases and J by 4 bases, with 10 bases left in between. The CDR3 is 12 amino acids. Germline loops: CDR1 SNHLY, CDR2 FYNNEI. The CDR3 coding sequence is TGTGCCAGTATGACAGCGTACAATGAGCAGTTCTTC. The encoded protein is CASMTAYNEQFF.

This chain connects TRBV7-2 to TRBJ2-5; 8 positions match TRBD2. This CDR3 has 15 residues. V lost 4 bases to trimming and J lost 1 base; unmatched junction nucleotides: 5. CDR1 and CDR2 from the germline V gene are SGHTA and FQGNSA. The CDR3 protein is CASSSEAGGQETQYF. The DNA for the CDR3 is TGTGCCAGCAGCTCCGAGGCGGGGGGCCAAGAGACCCAGTACTTC.

The chain joins TRBV2 to TRBJ2-1; D may be TRBD2 (6 bases). The CDR3 contains 17 residues. The germline V gene has CDR1 SNHLY and CDR2 FYNNEI. Deletions cut 3 bases from V and 4 bases from J, with 19 bases between. The DNA of the CDR3 is TGTGCCAGCAGTGATGGTGGAGGGCAGTACTCGTACAATGAGCAGTTCTTC. Amino acids: CASSDGGGQYSYNEQFF.

The J gene is TRBJ2-2, the V gene TRBV11-3; 16 bases align to TRBD2. In germline, CDR1 is SGHNT, CDR2 YENEEA. This CDR3 region has 17 residues. V was clipped by 5 bases and J by 5 bases; unmatched bases: 5. CDR3 DNA sequence: TGTGCCAGCAGCAAGGGACTAGCGGGGGGGCGTACCGGGGAGCTGTTTTTT. Its translation: CASSKGLAGGRTGELFF.

The gene calls are TRBV5-1 and TRBJ1-1; 8 bases fit TRBD1. V lost 1 base and J lost 3; bases outside the gene matches: 5. The CDR3 runs 15 residues. CDR1 and CDR2 (germline): SGHRS, YFSETQ. The CDR3 is CASSLRTGIDTEAFF. CDR3 coding DNA: TGCGCCAGCAGCTTGCGGACAGGGATCGACACTGAAGCTTTCTTT.

This chain links TRBV30 with TRBJ2-7, with D uncertain. The length of the CDR3 is 13 residues. Per germline, CDR1 GTSNPN and CDR2 SVGIG (reference sequence). V gave up 2 bases and J gave up 3 bases, with 11 bases separating them. The chain's CDR3 is CAWSSAGYYEQYF. The CDR3 bases are TGTGCCTGGAGTTCAGCCGGGTACTACGAGCAGTACTTC.

This clone was counted between two and nine times. The V call is TRBV18, the J call TRBJ2-3; maybe TRBD2 (6 bases). Trimming pared 2 bases from V and 3 bases from J, leaving 6 bases between. Germline CDR1 is KGHSH and CDR2 is LQKENI. CDR3 length: 13 amino acids. CDR3 residues: CASSPGRTDTQYF. In DNA form, the CDR3 reads TGTGCCAGCTCACCAGGGAGGACAGATACGCAGTATTTT. Full variable domain (outside the CDR3, taken from reference TRBV18 and TRBJ2-3): NAGVMQNPRHLVRRRGQEARLRCSPMKGHSHVYWYRQLPEEGLKFMVYLQKENIIDESGMPKERFSAEFPKEGPSILRIQQVVRGDSAAYFCASSPGRTDTQYFGPGTRLTVL.

The table lists this clone with a count of one. V usage is TRBV2 and J usage is TRBJ1-1, with 7 bases that match TRBD1. CDR3 length: 14 residues. The V gene's germline CDR1 is SNHLY and CDR2 FYNNEI. V trimming: 1 base; J trimming: 4 bases; junction bases outside the gene matches: 3. CDR3 in DNA: TGTGCCAGCAGTGAAGAGGGGGCGGCCACTGAAGCTTTCTTT. Its protein is CASSEEGAATEAFF.

The chain couples TRBV19 to TRBJ1-2; D ambiguous. Germline CDR1 LNHDA, CDR2 SQIVND (reference sequence). Trimming removed 6 bases at V and 8 bases at J, with 19 bases between. This CDR3 spans 14 amino acids. The CDR3 region has the DNA TGTGCCAGTAGACATACGGACCCCGCGGGAGGCTACACCTTC. It translates to CASRHTDPAGGYTF. The full variable domain, its missing parts supplied by reference TRBV19 and TRBJ1-2, is DGGITQSPKYLFRKEGQNVTLSCEQNLNHDAMYWYRQDPGQGLRLIYYSQIVNDFQKGDIAEGYSVSREKKESFPLTVTSAQKNPTAFYLCASRHTDPAGGYTFGSGTRLTVV.